The text below deals with one TCR beta chain. The sample belongs to a study of T cell changes during pregnancy in multiple sclerosis. TCRdb keeps only in-frame clones here, not all; method: immunoSEQ multiplex PCR. The sample shows 60,000 to 90,000 clones, about 94% of them seen only once. The sequence derives from a female donor in good health, enrolled as a control in a pregnancy study. This specimen consisted of peripheral blood, obtained in the first trimester of pregnancy.

The DNA of the CDR3 is TGTGCCAGCACCCTGGCGGGGAGTCGGTTTGCTGAAGCTTTCTTT. Amino acids: CASTLAGSRFAEAFF. The V and J genes are TRBV28 and TRBJ1-1; no reliable D call. CDR1 is MDHEN and CDR2 is SYDVKM in the germline V gene. The length of the CDR3 is 15 residues. V shed 7 bases and J shed 6 bases, with 21 bases lying between them.